This is a list of T cell receptor beta chains from one sample in a study of blood T cell repertoires in COVID-19. Repertoires were generated with immunoSEQ multiplex PCR, while TCRdb's copy carries only in-frame clones and drops some. The table has about 190,000 clones, nearly 90% seen once; the top ten hold 0.5% to 0.75%. The sequenced sample was peripheral blood. These receptors were collected from a man in his fifties with acute or convalescent COVID-19. Each CDR3 is given with its conserved first and last residue. D genes are given only for firm matches. Clone size is given for some rows only: seen once, a few or many times, or a class if the clone is expanded.

abundance,len,v_gene,d_gene,j_gene,CDR3aa,CDR3nt
.,16,TRBV18,TRBD1,TRBJ2-7,CASRPGTGSGIYEQYF,TGTGCCAGCCGTCCCGGGACAGGGTCCGGCATATACGAGCAGTACTTC
.,14,TRBV18,.,TRBJ1-4,CASSPIGGDEKLFF,TGTGCCAGCTCACCCATAGGGGGTGACGAAAAACTGTTTTTT
once,14,TRBV11-2,TRBD1,TRBJ1-2,CASSSWTGGLGYTF,TGTGCCAGCAGCTCATGGACAGGGGGTCTAGGCTACACCTTC
.,14,TRBV7-9,.,TRBJ2-1,CASSLIGQGGEQFF,TGTGCCAGCAGCTTAATCGGGCAGGGTGGTGAGCAGTTCTTC
.,15,TRBV4-1,.,TRBJ1-5,CASSQQVASNQPQHF,TGCGCCAGCAGCCAACAGGTTGCTAGCAATCAGCCCCAGCATTTT
.,14,TRBV19,.,TRBJ2-2,CASSISANTGELFF,TGTGCCAGTAGTATATCCGCGAACACCGGGGAGCTGTTTTTT
few,20,TRBV3-1/TRBV3-2,TRBD2,TRBJ2-5,CASSQEGLAIAGGPGETQYF,TGTGCCAGCAGCCAAGAAGGATTGGCGATAGCGGGAGGGCCTGGTGAGACCCAGTACTTC
.,22,TRBV3-1/TRBV3-2,.,TRBJ2-5,CASSQERISGNLTPLGLGTQYF,TGTGCCAGCAGCCAAGAGCGTATTTCCGGCAACCTTACCCCCCTAGGTTTGGGGACCCAGTACTTC
.,15,TRBV7-9,TRBD2,TRBJ2-1,CASSLDSGRRNEQFF,TGTGCCAGCAGCTTAGATAGCGGGAGGAGGAATGAGCAGTTCTTC
.,15,TRBV3-1/TRBV3-2,TRBD2,TRBJ2-3,CASSLAGAFTDTQYF,TGTGCCAGCAGCCTAGCGGGGGCCTTCACAGATACGCAGTATTTT
.,17,TRBV18,.,TRBJ1-2,CASSPPTGTLANYGYTF,TGTGCCAGCTCACCACCGACAGGAACCCTAGCTAACTATGGCTACACCTTC
few,17,TRBV19,TRBD1,TRBJ1-2,CASSRQLGQGFGFGYTF,TGTGCCAGTAGTAGACAACTGGGACAGGGATTTGGGTTTGGCTACACCTTC
.,12,TRBV9,.,TRBJ1-2,CASRTGQHGYTF,TGTGCCAGCAGAACAGGGCAGCATGGCTACACCTTC
.,12,TRBV12-3/TRBV12-4,.,TRBJ1-3,CASSFPGATIYF,TGTGCCAGCAGTTTTCCAGGGGCAACCATATATTTT
.,13,TRBV3-1/TRBV3-2,.,TRBJ2-5,CASSLASQETQYF,TGTGCCAGCAGCCTGGCTTCTCAAGAGACCCAGTACTTC
.,15,TRBV2,.,TRBJ1-5,CASSAFSGGDQPQHF,TGTGCCAGCAGTGCCTTCTCCGGGGGAGATCAGCCCCAGCATTTT
.,15,TRBV7-9,.,TRBJ2-1,CASSHHPTTRNEQFF,TGTGCCAGCAGCCACCACCCGACCACGAGGAATGAGCAGTTCTTC
.,13,TRBV5-4,.,TRBJ2-3,CASSSQARDTQYF,TGTGCCAGCAGCTCCCAAGCTAGAGATACGCAGTATTTT
.,16,TRBV27,.,TRBJ2-6,CASRGRRGAGANVLTF,TGTGCCAGCAGGGGACGCAGGGGAGCTGGGGCCAACGTCCTGACTTTC
.,15,TRBV4-1,.,TRBJ1-5,CASSQEDTRMGPQHF,TGCGCCAGCAGCCAGGAAGACACTCGGATGGGGCCCCAGCATTTT
.,18,TRBV5-1,TRBD2,TRBJ2-2,CASSMSGGDYTNTGELFF,TGCGCCAGCAGCATGAGCGGGGGGGATTATACGAACACCGGGGAGCTGTTTTTT
.,15,TRBV24-1,TRBD1,TRBJ1-1,CATSDPSRTPGGAFF,TGTGCCACCAGTGATCCTTCCCGGACGCCAGGGGGGGCTTTCTTT
.,12,TRBV2,.,TRBJ1-2,CASSELNYGYTF,TGTGCCAGCAGTGAACTCAACTATGGCTACACCTTC
.,15,TRBV4-3,.,TRBJ1-4,CASSQEVRRNEKLFF,TGCGCCAGCAGCCAAGAGGTACGGCGGAATGAAAAACTGTTTTTT
.,16,TRBV5-4,TRBD1,TRBJ2-6,CASSFPGGSGANVLTF,TGTGCCAGCAGCTTTCCAGGGGGCTCTGGGGCCAACGTCCTGACTTTC
.,16,TRBV5-6,.,TRBJ2-5,CASSLAPRQLQETQYF,TGTGCCAGCAGCTTGGCCCCCCGACAGCTACAAGAGACCCAGTACTTC
.,16,TRBV5-3,TRBD1,TRBJ2-2,CARSLSPDRVPGELFF,TGTGCCAGAAGCTTATCCCCCGACAGGGTTCCCGGGGAGCTGTTTTTT
.,14,TRBV6-5,.,TRBJ2-2,CASSYAGWAGELFF,TGTGCCAGCAGTTACGCAGGGTGGGCCGGGGAGCTGTTTTTT
.,16,TRBV4-2,TRBD2,TRBJ2-1,CASSRQTSGAYNEQFF,TGTGCCAGCAGCCGACAGACTAGCGGGGCGTACAATGAGCAGTTCTTC
.,16,TRBV9,.,TRBJ2-7,CASSVGGGSLNYEQYF,TGTGCCAGCAGCGTGGGGGGAGGAAGTTTAAACTACGAGCAGTACTTC
.,17,TRBV28,TRBD1,TRBJ2-6,CASSPTDRVGGANVLTF,TGTGCCAGCAGTCCAACGGACAGGGTTGGCGGGGCCAACGTCCTGACTTTC
.,13,TRBV4-1,.,TRBJ2-7,CASSQAPSLEQYF,TGCGCCAGCAGCCAAGCCCCGAGTCTGGAGCAGTACTTC
.,11,TRBV2,.,TRBJ2-3,CASRRGYTQYF,TGTGCCAGCCGAAGGGGGTATACGCAGTATTTT
.,14,TRBV30,.,TRBJ1-5,CAWSVRRPNQPQHF,TGTGCCTGGAGTGTACGCAGGCCCAATCAGCCCCAGCATTTT
.,18,TRBV4-1,TRBD1,TRBJ1-5,CASSQGPPTGYSNQPQHF,TGCGCCAGCAGCCAAGGTCCGCCGACAGGGTATAGCAATCAGCCCCAGCATTTT
.,16,TRBV2,.,TRBJ1-5,CASSEPKTLGNQPQHF,TGTGCCAGCAGTGAACCAAAGACTTTAGGCAACCAGCCCCAGCATTTT
.,16,TRBV4-1,TRBD2,TRBJ2-7,CASSQGPSGSSYEQYF,TGCGCCAGCAGCCAAGGGCCTAGCGGGAGCTCCTACGAGCAGTACTTC
once,16,TRBV7-9,TRBD2,TRBJ2-7,CAGSLDGSGRVYEQYF,TGTGCCGGCAGCTTAGACGGAAGCGGGAGAGTTTACGAGCAGTACTTC
.,16,TRBV7-6,TRBD2,TRBJ2-2,CASSLGLAGHTGELFF,TGTGCCAGCAGCTTGGGACTAGCGGGCCACACCGGGGAGCTGTTTTTT
.,15,TRBV24-1,.,TRBJ1-6,CATSDGQSYNSPLHF,TGTGCCACCAGCGACGGACAGAGCTATAATTCACCCCTCCACTTT
.,16,TRBV24-1,TRBD1,TRBJ1-5,CATSDQQGAFNQPQHF,TGTGCCACCAGTGATCAACAGGGGGCCTTTAATCAGCCCCAGCATTTT
.,13,TRBV7-9,.,TRBJ1-5,CASSLLSGQPQHF,TGTGCCAGCAGCTTGTTGAGCGGACAGCCCCAGCATTTT
few,15,TRBV3-1/TRBV3-2,.,TRBJ1-6,CASSAQGDYNSPLHF,TGTGCCAGCAGCGCACAGGGCGATTATAATTCACCCCTCCACTTT
.,16,TRBV5-4,.,TRBJ2-2,CASSLSGRGFTGELFF,TGTGCCAGCAGCTTGTCCGGTCGGGGATTCACCGGGGAGCTGTTTTTT
.,16,TRBV14,.,TRBJ1-1,CASSPPAWGGSTEAFF,TGTGCCAGCAGCCCGCCCGCGTGGGGAGGGAGCACTGAAGCTTTCTTT
.,12,TRBV28,.,TRBJ2-1,CASSLLAREQFF,TGTGCCAGCAGTTTACTAGCACGAGAGCAGTTCTTC
.,13,TRBV5-1,TRBD1,TRBJ1-1,CASSFTGGTEAFF,TGCGCCAGCAGTTTCACAGGGGGCACTGAAGCTTTCTTT
.,15,TRBV7-9,TRBD1,TRBJ2-1,CASSPRRTGVDEQFF,TGTGCCAGCAGCCCGCGCAGGACAGGGGTTGATGAGCAGTTCTTC
.,16,TRBV9,.,TRBJ1-1,CASSVTPGLQNTEAFF,TGTGCCAGCAGCGTGACCCCTGGACTGCAGAACACTGAAGCTTTCTTT
once,13,TRBV18,TRBD1,TRBJ1-5,CASSGQGNQPQHF,TGTGCCAGCAGCGGACAGGGCAATCAGCCCCAGCATTTT
.,15,TRBV7-8,.,TRBJ2-5,CASSRRADSQETQYF,TGTGCCAGCAGCAGAAGAGCGGATAGCCAAGAGACCCAGTACTTC
.,15,TRBV3-1/TRBV3-2,TRBD2,TRBJ2-1,CASSPTSGPPYEQFF,TGTGCCAGCAGCCCAACTAGCGGGCCTCCCTATGAGCAGTTCTTC
few,16,TRBV6-5,.,TRBJ2-3,CASSYLNPRDTDTQYF,TGTGCCAGCAGTTATTTGAATCCCCGGGACACAGATACGCAGTATTTT